The 18 T cell receptor beta chains below all came from one sample that was sequenced in a study of regulatory T cells in long-lasting Graves disease (dated by TCRdb to about 2021). The sample's time point label, in plain terms: newly diagnosed GD, antithyroid drugs for less than 3 months. For both TCR sequencing and RNA sequencing, RNA was extracted from PBMCs in TRIzol. Libraries were prepared through multiplex PCR. Sequencer: Illumina HiSeq 4000. CDR3 regions were amplified by Arm-PCR with iRepertoire HTBI primers to construct TCR beta libraries. Clones were called with MiXCR by TCRdb after fastp trimmed the public reads at Q25, and only in-frame beta chains were retained. Each CDR3 protein appears once, grouped with its most common genes and DNA. The sample yields some 450,000 distinct CDR3 sequences; roughly 15% were counted once. Together, the top ten hold over 8.5% of the sample. These data were also filed under a second study, of T cells in Graves' hyperthyroidism and ophthalmopathy.

Source: peripheral blood mononuclear cells (PBMCs), taken at new diagnosis, from a patient treated with antithyroid drugs. These receptors all come from a woman aged 30 to 39 with Graves disease. Donor details come from another sample of the same person, matched by shared clones.

The chain uses TRBV19 and TRBJ1-1; no clear D gene. Germline V lookup: CDR1 LNHDA, CDR2 SQIVND (reference sequence). V dropped 1 base and J dropped 5 bases, with 8 bases sitting between them. This CDR3 is built from 13 residues. CDR3 nucleotides: TGTGCCAGTAGTATAGGGGTCGAGACTGAAGCTTTCTTT. This codes for CASSIGVETEAFF. Based on the CDR3 plus reference TRBV19 and TRBJ1-1, the full variable domain is DGGITQSPKYLFRKEGQNVTLSCEQNLNHDAMYWYRQDPGQGLRLIYYSQIVNDFQKGDIAEGYSVSREKKESFPLTVTSAQKNPTAFYLCASSIGVETEAFFGQGTRLTVV.

This clonotype was counted at least ten times. This chain links TRBV5-5 with TRBJ1-3; D gene uncertain. The V and J ends lost 0 bases and 5 bases respectively, with 6 bases between them. The CDR3 has 13 residues. The germline V gene encodes CDR1 SGHKS and CDR2 YYEKEE (reference sequence). CDR3 in DNA: TGTGCCAGCAGCTTGGGAACGAGAAACACCATATATTTT. Translating it yields CASSLGTRNTIYF.

J is TRBJ2-1 and V is TRBV28; 7 bases agree with TRBD1. Trimming at V came to 4 bases and at J to 7 bases, leaving 7 bases not matched to a gene. The germline CDR1 and CDR2 sequences are MDHEN and SYDVKM. The CDR3 covers 14 residues. The CDR3 loop is CASSSPGQSNEQFF. CDR3 nucleotide sequence: TGTGCCAGCAGTTCGCCGGGACAGTCTAATGAGCAGTTCTTC.

This clonotype was counted many times. The chain carries TRBV28 and TRBJ2-1, with D perhaps TRBD2 (6 bases). V was shortened by 3 bases and J by 8 bases, with 14 bases between the two germline ends. The germline CDR1 and CDR2 sequences are MDHEN and SYDVKM. This CDR3 has 14 amino acids. In nucleotides, the CDR3 is TGTGCCAGCAGTTTTCCGGGAGTTAGTCATGAGCAGTTCTTC. As protein: CASSFPGVSHEQFF.

This chain links TRBV11-2 with TRBJ2-1; D is possibly TRBD1 or TRBD2 (6 bases each). This CDR3 has 15 residues. Per the germline V gene, CDR1 is SGHAT and CDR2 is FQNNGV. The ends were cut back, 5 bases at V and 5 bases at J, with 16 bases in the middle. The CDR3 protein is CASSRRGATNNEQFF. The CDR3 DNA is TGTGCCAGCAGCCGTAGGGGGGCGACAAACAATGAGCAGTTCTTC. Drawing the rest from reference TRBV11-2 and TRBJ2-1, the complete variable domain is EAGVAQSPRYKIIEKRQSVAFWCNPISGHATLYWYQQILGQGPKLLIQFQNNGVVDDSQLPKDRFSAERLKGVDSTLKIQPAKLEDSAVYLCASSRRGATNNEQFFGPGTRLTVL.

J is TRBJ2-4 and V is TRBV14; perhaps TRBD1 as D (5 bases). The CDR3 consists of 12 residues. CDR1 and CDR2 (germline): SGHDN, FVKESK. V lost 5 bases and J 8 bases, leaving 10 bases between the germline ends. The CDR3 DNA sequence: TGTGCCAGCAGCACCAGGGCGGACATTCAGTACTTC. This translates into CASSTRADIQYF.

In this sample, this clonotype turned up many times. The V and J genes are TRBV28 and TRBJ2-1; 10 nucleotides match TRBD2. CDR3 length: 15 amino acids. CDR1 and CDR2 from the germline V gene are MDHEN and SYDVKM. V was pared by 3 bases and J by 3 bases, with 2 bases of the junction left unmatched. Here the CDR3 DNA reads TGTGCCAGCAGTTTGGGACTAGCGAACTACAATGAGCAGTTCTTC. It encodes CASSLGLANYNEQFF.

This clonotype was counted many times. The rearrangement uses TRBV14 and TRBJ2-1; D is ambiguous. The CDR3 runs to 11 residues. Trimming removed 8 bases from V and 8 bases from J, with 10 bases in between. Germline V CDR1 and CDR2: SGHDN, FVKESK. CDR3 coding DNA: TGTGCCAGCCGCCGCGCCGATGAGCAGTTCTTC. Protein: CASRRADEQFF.

This clonotype was recorded many times. This chain joins TRBV6-1 and TRBJ1-2; D remains unclear. The length of the CDR3 is 15 residues. V dropped 6 bases and J dropped 3 bases, with 17 bases sitting between them. Germline V gene lookup returns CDR1 MNHNS and CDR2 SASEGT. CDR3 sequence (DNA): TGTGCCAGCAGGGTAGACCTCAGCGAGGACTATGGCTACACCTTC. Its protein is CASRVDLSEDYGYTF.

This clonotype was counted at least ten times. The chain recombines TRBV25-1 with TRBJ1-1; tentatively, D is TRBD1 (5 bases). CDR1 and CDR2 from the germline V gene are MGHDK and SYGVNS. There are 16 residues in the CDR3. Trimming removed 4 bases at V and 5 bases at J, with 20 bases between. The CDR3 spells CASSGGLQRAGTEAFF. Written as DNA, the CDR3 is TGTGCCAGCAGTGGGGGGTTACAGAGAGCGGGGACTGAAGCTTTCTTT.

This clonotype was seen a few times. A much larger clone lies a single base off, so this may be a read error. The chain employs TRBV6-1 and TRBJ1-1; D unclear. The CDR3 is made up of 10 amino acids. Germline V gives CDR1 MNHNS, CDR2 SASEGT. The CDR3 loop reads CASSNTGAFF. The CDR3 nucleotides read TGTGCCAGCTCTAACACTGGAGCTTTCTTT.

This clonotype was recorded a few times. This is likely a read error, given that the CDR3 carries no conserved phenylalanine or tryptophan at its end. V is TRBV28 and J is TRBJ2-3; D is possibly TRBD2 (7 bases). V dropped 0 bases and J dropped 0 bases, with 19 bases sitting between them. Germline V gene lookup returns CDR1 MDHEN and CDR2 SYDVKM. The CDR3 has 19 residues. CDR3 sequence (DNA): TGTGCCAGCAGTTTATGGGGCGGGGGCAGGGGCTCTAGCACAGATACGCAGTATCTT. Translated, it gives CASSLWGGGRGSSTDTQYL.

This clonotype was counted between two and nine times. The DNA of the CDR3 is TGCGCCAGCAGCTTACCCGGGACTGGGGCCAACGTCCTGACTTTC. Protein sequence: CASSLPGTGANVLTF. The V gene is TRBV5-1, the J gene TRBJ2-6, with a tentative D call TRBD2 (5 bases). The CDR3 runs to 15 residues. Per the germline V gene, CDR1 is SGHRS and CDR2 is YFSETQ. V dropped 2 bases and J dropped 2 bases, with 8 bases sitting between them.

The chain combines TRBV2 with TRBJ2-2; perhaps D is TRBD1 or TRBD2 (5 bases each). CDR1 and CDR2 (germline): SNHLY, FYNNEI. Deletions cut 4 bases from V and 0 bases from J, with 15 bases between. This CDR3 region has 17 residues. The CDR3 bases are TGTGCCAGCAGTGTGGAGAGGGGATATCCGAACACCGGGGAGCTGTTTTTT. It specifies CASSVERGYPNTGELFF.

The table lists this clonotype with many counts. The J gene is TRBJ1-1, the V gene TRBV30; D unclear. The germline gives CDR1 GTSNPN, CDR2 SVGIG (reference sequence). V lost 2 bases to trimming and J lost 0 bases, with 7 bases between them. The CDR3 has 13 amino acids. The CDR3, as DNA: TGTGCCTGGAGTAGCGAAATGAACACTGAAGCTTTCTTT. This sequence encodes CAWSSEMNTEAFF.

The chain links TRBV27 to TRBJ2-7, with 9 nucleotides matching TRBD1. V lost 3 bases and J lost 3; bases outside the gene matches: 6. CDR3 length: 15 amino acids. Germline V gene lookup returns CDR1 MNHEY and CDR2 SMNVEV (reference sequence). The CDR3 sequence is CASSFSRQGDYEQYF. The CDR3 DNA reads as TGTGCCAGCAGTTTTTCACGACAGGGGGACTACGAGCAGTACTTC.

The chain recombines TRBV18 with TRBJ2-5; no firm D call. The CDR3 has 14 amino acids. V lost 0 bases and J lost 4, with 9 bases in between. Germline V gene data show CDR1 as KGHSH and CDR2 as LQKENI. CDR3 in amino acids: CASSPPSHGETQYF. For the CDR3, the DNA is TGTGCCAGCTCACCACCCTCCCATGGAGAGACCCAGTACTTC.

The sample holds many counts of this clonotype. This CDR3 reads CASRYRDYMNTEAFF. The CDR3 nucleotides are TGTGCCAGCAGGTACAGAGATTACATGAACACTGAAGCTTTCTTT. The chain carries TRBV12-3 or TRBV12-4 and TRBJ1-1; D gene ambiguous. The CDR3 spans 15 residues. V lost 6 bases and J lost 0, with 14 bases in between.